A selection of T cell receptor beta chains follows, all from one sample in a study of human T cells and chemical hapten exposure. TCRdb ran MiXCR on the RACE reads and lists one entry per CDR3 protein. The repertoire includes 100,000 to 150,000 distinct CDR3 sequences, about 13% of them detected once, and around 2.8% sits in the top ten. The input for sequencing was whole blood, taken in connection with sensitization to the hapten diphenylcyclopropenone (DPC). These receptors all come from a young woman with alopecia areata. Some clones in this sample may be carry-over from other donors' samples. The CDR3 runs from the conserved cysteine through the conserved F or W. D genes are given only for firm matches. Some rows mark clone size as missing; the rest say once, few, many or name a class of expanded clone.

len	v_gene	d_gene	j_gene	abundance	CDR3aa	CDR3nt
16	TRBV9	TRBD1	TRBJ1-2	many	CASSVEAGGFNYGYTF	TGTGCCAGCAGCGTAGAGGCAGGGGGCTTTAACTATGGCTACACCTTC
19	TRBV4-3	-	TRBJ1-3	-	CASSQDSPRTAGSGNTIYF	TGCGCCAGCAGCCAAGATTCCCCGAGGACGGCCGGCTCTGGAAACACCATATATTTT
16	TRBV18	TRBD2	TRBJ2-3	few	CASSYTGTSGTDTQYF	TGTGCCAGCTCATACACCGGGACTAGCGGCACAGATACGCAGTATTTT
14	TRBV5-1	-	TRBJ2-5	few	CASRFQIGQETQYF	TGCGCCAGCAGATTCCAGATCGGGCAAGAGACCCAGTACTTC
15	TRBV7-2	-	TRBJ2-1	many	CASSLGQGNYNEQFF	TGTGCCAGCAGCCTAGGTCAGGGGAACTACAATGAGCAGTTCTTC
15	TRBV3-1	-	TRBJ2-3	few	CASSQGGPPKDTQYF	TGTGCCAGCAGCCAGGGCGGACCACCTAAAGATACGCAGTATTTT
14	TRBV20-1	-	TRBJ1-5	-	CSASRAQGNQPQHF	TGCAGTGCCTCAAGGGCGCAGGGCAATCAGCCCCAGCATTTT
15	TRBV15	-	TRBJ1-5	-	CATSRDGTDNQPQHF	TGTGCCACCAGCAGAGATGGAACAGACAATCAGCCCCAGCATTTT
13	TRBV20-1	-	TRBJ1-1	-	CSARGRGNTEAFF	TGCAGTGCTAGGGGACGGGGGAACACTGAAGCTTTCTTT
15	TRBV15	-	TRBJ2-3	few	CATSRDPQGSDTQYF	TGTGCCACCAGCAGAGATCCTCAGGGTTCAGATACGCAGTATTTT
14	TRBV27	-	TRBJ2-5	-	CASSFLTEQETQYF	TGTGCCAGCAGTTTCTTGACAGAACAAGAGACCCAGTACTTC
15	TRBV20-1	-	TRBJ1-5	-	CSALGLRAWGQPQHF	TGCAGTGCTCTTGGATTGAGGGCATGGGGTCAGCCCCAGCATTTT
19	TRBV7-2	-	TRBJ2-4	few	CASSLGPGQGSRAKNIQYF	TGTGCCAGCAGCTTAGGCCCGGGGCAGGGAAGCAGGGCCAAAAACATTCAGTACTTC
14	TRBV6-5	TRBD1	TRBJ1-6	many	CASRWTGGHSPLHF	TGTGCCAGCAGGTGGACAGGGGGCCATTCACCCCTCCACTTT
17	TRBV12-3/TRBV12-4	-	TRBJ2-3	-	CASSSATSQVKGGTQYF	TGTGCCAGCAGTTCGGCCACTAGCCAGGTCAAGGGGGGTACGCAGTATTTT
15	TRBV6-2/TRBV6-3	TRBD2	TRBJ2-7	-	CASSLLAGMTYEQYF	TGTGCCAGCAGTTTACTAGCGGGGATGACCTACGAGCAGTACTTC
14	TRBV20-1	-	TRBJ1-2	-	CSARGRTGNYGYTF	TGCAGTGCTAGAGGAAGGACCGGTAACTATGGCTACACCTTC
15	TRBV25-1	TRBD1	TRBJ1-1	-	CASSPHRGSNTEAFF	TGTGCCAGCAGTCCCCACAGGGGAAGTAACACTGAAGCTTTCTTT
14	TRBV12-3/TRBV12-4	TRBD1	TRBJ1-2	few	CASSHDREGYGYTF	TGTGCCAGCAGCCACGACAGGGAGGGCTATGGCTACACCTTC
12	TRBV4-2	-	TRBJ1-4	-	CASSQTNEKLFF	TGTGCCAGCAGCCAGACTAATGAAAAACTGTTTTTT
15	TRBV12-3/TRBV12-4	-	TRBJ2-5	-	CANTPGGIGVETQYF	TGTGCCAACACTCCCGGGGGAATCGGAGTGGAGACCCAGTACTTC
14	TRBV27	-	TRBJ2-7	many	CASSFGGTPYEQYF	TGTGCCAGCAGTTTTGGGGGGACCCCCTACGAGCAGTACTTC
13	TRBV20-1	TRBD1	TRBJ1-2	few	CSAVQGMGYGYTF	TGCAGTGCTGTACAGGGGATGGGCTATGGCTACACCTTC
15	TRBV28	-	TRBJ2-5	few	CASRPQDLPQETQYF	TGTGCCAGCAGACCTCAAGACCTACCCCAAGAGACCCAGTACTTC
15	TRBV5-4	TRBD2	TRBJ2-3	many	CASSTRTSGGDTQYF	TGTGCCAGCAGCACGAGGACTAGCGGGGGGGATACGCAGTATTTT
15	TRBV6-2/TRBV6-3	-	TRBJ1-1	many	CASSTAGSGHTEAFF	TGTGCCAGCAGTACCGCAGGGAGCGGGCACACTGAAGCTTTCTTT